This is a list of T cell receptor beta chains from one sample in a study of cytomegalovirus exposure and HLA in healthy donors. The data were produced by immunoSEQ multiplex PCR, yet TCRdb's version contains in-frame clones alone and is incomplete. The data hold 120,000 or so clones, with under 12% observed a single time. The sequenced sample was PBMCs. Receptors originate from a woman between 18 and 29 years old in good health and CMV-seropositive. Each CDR3 is given with its conserved first and last residue. A D gene is named only where the DNA matches it firmly. Part of the rows lack a size; the others show once, few, many or a class for expanded clones.

CDR3: CASSVAAGGADTQYF
DNA: TGTGCCAGCAGCGTAGCGGCGGGAGGGGCGGATACGCAGTATTTT
D: TRBD2
J: TRBJ2-3
V: TRBV9
size: .

CDR3: CASSPRGGITNEKLFF
DNA: TGTGCCAGCAGCCCAAGGGGGGGAATAACTAATGAAAAACTGTTTTTT
D: .
J: TRBJ1-4
V: TRBV7-6
size: .

CDR3: CASSLRTGGTEAFF
DNA: TGTGCCAGCAGCTTAAGGACAGGAGGGACTGAAGCTTTCTTT
D: TRBD1
J: TRBJ1-1
V: TRBV5-6
size: .

CDR3: CASSESWGDAFF
DNA: TGTGCCAGCAGTGAAAGCTGGGGAGACGCTTTCTTT
D: .
J: TRBJ1-1
V: TRBV6-1
size: few

CDR3: CASSNDRLNTEAFF
DNA: TGCGCCAGCAGCAACGACAGACTTAACACTGAAGCTTTCTTT
D: .
J: TRBJ1-1
V: TRBV5-1
size: .

CDR3: CASTQREWGEQYF
DNA: TGTGCCAGCACCCAGCGGGAGTGGGGCGAGCAGTACTTC
D: TRBD2
J: TRBJ2-7
V: TRBV6-6
size: .

CDR3: CASSSQGFKQYF
DNA: TGTGCCAGCAGCTCACAGGGATTCAAGCAGTACTTC
D: .
J: TRBJ2-7
V: TRBV14
size: .

CDR3: CAISAAPTMGEQYF
DNA: TGTGCCATCAGTGCGGCTCCGACTATGGGCGAGCAGTACTTC
D: .
J: TRBJ2-7
V: TRBV10-3
size: .

CDR3: CASKVLPLGQYF
DNA: TGTGCCAGCAAGGTACTACCCCTCGGGCAGTACTTC
D: .
J: TRBJ2-7
V: TRBV5-8
size: .

CDR3: CASSSGQLSADTQYF
DNA: TGTGCCAGCAGCTCCGGACAGCTGAGTGCAGATACGCAGTATTTT
D: .
J: TRBJ2-3
V: TRBV5-4
size: few

CDR3: CASSPYLAGGRDTQYF
DNA: TGTGCCAGCAGCCCCTACCTAGCGGGAGGGCGGGATACGCAGTATTTT
D: TRBD2
J: TRBJ2-3
V: TRBV5-6
size: .

CDR3: CASSEAGQGGSYEQYF
DNA: TGTGCCAGCAGTGAAGCGGGACAGGGTGGATCCTACGAGCAGTACTTC
D: TRBD1
J: TRBJ2-7
V: TRBV6-1
size: .

CDR3: CASSKSRDRETQYF
DNA: TGTGCCAGCAGCAAAAGTCGGGACAGGGAGACCCAGTACTTC
D: TRBD1
J: TRBJ2-5
V: TRBV6-1
size: few

CDR3: CASKIGTLNTEAFF
DNA: TGCGCCAGTAAAATCGGGACATTGAACACTGAAGCTTTCTTT
D: .
J: TRBJ1-1
V: TRBV5-1
size: few

CDR3: CASREGWGYGYTF
DNA: TGTGCCAGTCGCGAGGGTTGGGGCTATGGCTACACCTTC
D: .
J: TRBJ1-2
V: TRBV19
size: .

CDR3: CASSLVGGGETQYF
DNA: TGTGCCAGCAGCTTGGTGGGGGGAGGAGAGACCCAGTACTTC
D: .
J: TRBJ2-5
V: TRBV5-7
size: few

CDR3: CASSTGGPYEQYF
DNA: TGCGCCAGCAGCACAGGGGGGCCCTACGAGCAGTACTTC
D: TRBD1
J: TRBJ2-7
V: TRBV5-1
size: .

CDR3: CASSPHPLTGAGYTF
DNA: TGTGCCAGCAGTCCCCACCCTTTGACAGGGGCCGGCTACACCTTC
D: TRBD1
J: TRBJ1-2
V: TRBV27
size: few

CDR3: CASSSQGGPYEQYF
DNA: TGTGCCAGCAGTTCCCAGGGTGGACCCTACGAGCAGTACTTC
D: .
J: TRBJ2-7
V: TRBV6-6
size: few

CDR3: CASSIGTSGSQETQYF
DNA: TGTGCCAGTAGTATTGGGACTAGCGGGAGCCAAGAGACCCAGTACTTC
D: TRBD2
J: TRBJ2-5
V: TRBV19
size: few

CDR3: CASAQRGRDTEAFF
DNA: TGTGCCAGCGCCCAGCGGGGAAGGGACACTGAAGCTTTCTTT
D: .
J: TRBJ1-1
V: TRBV19
size: .

CDR3: CASSSYYRETEAFF
DNA: TGTGCCAGCAGTTCCTATTACAGGGAAACTGAAGCTTTCTTT
D: .
J: TRBJ1-1
V: TRBV6-5
size: .

CDR3: CASSSQGVSYGYTF
DNA: TGTGCCAGCAGTTCCCAGGGCGTATCCTATGGCTACACCTTC
D: .
J: TRBJ1-2
V: TRBV6-5
size: .

CDR3: CASSLGGAGHDEQFF
DNA: TGTGCCAGCAGCCTGGGGGGAGCGGGACATGATGAGCAGTTCTTC
D: .
J: TRBJ2-1
V: TRBV11-3
size: .

CDR3: CASSETGPSNQPQHF
DNA: TGTGCCAGCAGTGAAACAGGGCCCAGCAATCAGCCCCAGCATTTT
D: .
J: TRBJ1-5
V: TRBV6-1
size: few

CDR3: CASGQVGNTIYF
DNA: TGTGCCAGCGGACAGGTTGGAAACACCATATATTTT
D: TRBD1
J: TRBJ1-3
V: TRBV13
size: .

CDR3: CASSSGLAGGTDTQYF
DNA: TGTGCCAGCAGCTCGGGACTAGCGGGAGGCACAGATACGCAGTATTTT
D: TRBD2
J: TRBJ2-3
V: TRBV7-3
size: few

CDR3: CASTYTDTQYF
DNA: TGTGCCAGCACCTACACAGATACGCAGTATTTT
D: .
J: TRBJ2-3
V: TRBV28
size: few

CDR3: CASSGDRLGTDTQYF
DNA: TGCGCCAGCAGCGGGGACAGGCTGGGCACAGATACGCAGTATTTT
D: TRBD1
J: TRBJ2-3
V: TRBV5-1
size: few

CDR3: CAWTDGGMADTQYF
DNA: TGTGCCTGGACTGATGGAGGGATGGCAGATACGCAGTATTTT
D: .
J: TRBJ2-3
V: TRBV30
size: .

CDR3: CASSDRWGDTEAFF
DNA: TGTGCCAGCAGCGATAGGTGGGGGGACACTGAAGCTTTCTTT
D: .
J: TRBJ1-1
V: TRBV27
size: .

CDR3: CASSRVGRQETQYF
DNA: TGTGCCAGCAGCCGGGTGGGTCGGCAAGAGACCCAGTACTTC
D: .
J: TRBJ2-5
V: TRBV7-8
size: .

CDR3: CASTLLASGAAPSGANVLTF
DNA: TGCGCCAGCACCCTCCTGGCCTCTGGGGCCGCCCCATCTGGGGCCAACGTCCTGACTTTC
D: .
J: TRBJ2-6
V: TRBV4-1
size: few

CDR3: CASSLGVDQPQHF
DNA: TGTGCCAGCAGCTTGGGAGTAGATCAGCCCCAGCATTTT
D: .
J: TRBJ1-5
V: TRBV11-2
size: .

CDR3: CASSLVPGVSREQFF
DNA: TGCGCCAGCAGCTTGGTCCCGGGAGTTAGTCGTGAGCAGTTCTTC
D: .
J: TRBJ2-1
V: TRBV5-1
size: few

CDR3: CASSPSFGSGANVLTF
DNA: .
D: .
J: TRBJ2-6
V: TRBV7-9
size: .

CDR3: CASSLSGGQTEAFF
DNA: TGTGCCAGCAGTTTATCGGGGGGACAGACCGAAGCTTTCTTT
D: TRBD1
J: TRBJ1-1
V: TRBV27
size: .

CDR3: CASTPGSSAQQANYGYTF
DNA: TGTGCCAGCACCCCCGGGTCGTCGGCCCAACAAGCTAACTATGGCTACACCTTC
D: .
J: TRBJ1-2
V: TRBV28
size: .

CDR3: CASSSPSLAKNIQYF
DNA: TGTGCCAGCAGTTCCCCCTCTCTAGCCAAAAACATTCAGTACTTC
D: .
J: TRBJ2-4
V: TRBV27
size: few

CDR3: CASSWGTGIYGYTF
DNA: TGTGCCAGCAGCTGGGGGACAGGTATCTATGGCTACACCTTC
D: TRBD1
J: TRBJ1-2
V: TRBV5-4
size: few

CDR3: CASSSLAGAYNEQFF
DNA: TGTGCCAGCAGCTCCTTAGCGGGAGCCTACAATGAGCAGTTCTTC
D: TRBD2
J: TRBJ2-1
V: TRBV7-2
size: .

CDR3: CAWSGGGGSSPLHF
DNA: TGTGCCTGGAGTGGAGGGGGGGGAAGCTCACCCCTCCACTTT
D: .
J: TRBJ1-6
V: TRBV30
size: .

CDR3: CASREAGLFEQYF
DNA: TGTGCCAGCCGGGAAGCGGGATTATTCGAGCAGTACTTC
D: TRBD2
J: TRBJ2-7
V: TRBV7-8
size: few

CDR3: CAISEGGGLAGQETQYF
DNA: TGTGCCATCAGTGAAGGGGGGGGACTAGCGGGACAAGAGACCCAGTACTTC
D: TRBD2
J: TRBJ2-5
V: TRBV10-3
size: .

CDR3: CASSPRLAGPRESYEQYF
DNA: TGTGCCAGCAGCCCCCGACTAGCGGGGCCCCGAGAGAGCTACGAGCAGTACTTC
D: TRBD2
J: TRBJ2-7
V: TRBV9
size: few

CDR3: CASTRAGGNEQFF
DNA: TGTGCCAGCACTCGAGCGGGAGGCAATGAGCAGTTCTTC
D: TRBD2
J: TRBJ2-1
V: TRBV27
size: few

CDR3: CASTGSTYEQYF
DNA: TGTGCCAGCACGGGGTCAACCTACGAGCAGTACTTC
D: .
J: TRBJ2-7
V: TRBV25-1
size: .

CDR3: CASSLQGVDGYGYTF
DNA: TGTGCCAGCAGCTTACAAGGGGTCGACGGCTATGGCTACACCTTC
D: .
J: TRBJ1-2
V: TRBV5-4
size: .

CDR3: CASSEAWNTEAFF
DNA: TGTGCCAGCAGCGAAGCCTGGAACACTGAAGCTTTCTTT
D: .
J: TRBJ1-1
V: TRBV7-9
size: .

CDR3: CASREQGLSGNTIYF
DNA: TGTGCCAGCAGGGAACAGGGGCTCTCTGGAAACACCATATATTTT
D: TRBD1
J: TRBJ1-3
V: TRBV6-5
size: few

CDR3: CASSSGTGLDEKLFF
DNA: TGTGCCAGCAGTTCCGGGACAGGTTTGGATGAAAAACTGTTTTTT
D: TRBD1
J: TRBJ1-4
V: TRBV27
size: few

CDR3: CASSEGTGQETQYF
DNA: TGTGCCAGCAGTGAAGGGACAGGTCAAGAGACCCAGTACTTC
D: TRBD1
J: TRBJ2-5
V: TRBV25-1
size: .

CDR3: CASSPQGGTEAFF
DNA: TGCGCCAGCAGCCCGCAGGGCGGCACTGAAGCTTTCTTT
D: .
J: TRBJ1-1
V: TRBV5-1
size: .

CDR3: CAWTGTSGAYEQYF
DNA: TGTGCCTGGACCGGGACTAGCGGAGCCTACGAGCAGTACTTC
D: TRBD2
J: TRBJ2-7
V: TRBV30
size: .

CDR3: CAWSRGSGSYNEQFF
DNA: TGTGCCTGGAGTAGGGGTTCAGGCTCCTACAATGAGCAGTTCTTC
D: .
J: TRBJ2-1
V: TRBV30
size: few

CDR3: CASSIVTGTYEQYF
DNA: TGTGCCAGTAGTATAGTGACAGGGACCTACGAGCAGTACTTC
D: TRBD1
J: TRBJ2-7
V: TRBV19
size: few

CDR3: CASSIGKSEYINNEQFF
DNA: TGTGCCAGTAGTATAGGTAAATCCGAATACATCAACAATGAGCAGTTCTTC
D: .
J: TRBJ2-1
V: TRBV19
size: .

CDR3: CASSPDRGTNEKLFF
DNA: TGTGCCAGCAGTCCTGACAGGGGAACTAATGAAAAACTGTTTTTT
D: TRBD1
J: TRBJ1-4
V: TRBV7-9
size: many

CDR3: CASSLGTGYEQYF
DNA: TGCGCCAGCAGCTTGGGTACAGGCTACGAGCAGTACTTC
D: .
J: TRBJ2-7
V: TRBV5-1
size: .

CDR3: CASRRGGSGSYNEQFF
DNA: TGTGCCAGTCGACGTGGGGGGTCCGGGTCCTACAATGAGCAGTTCTTC
D: .
J: TRBJ2-1
V: TRBV19
size: few